The following is a TCR beta chain sequence with its context. Antigen unknown. CDR3 length equals 17 residues. The data derive from a study of Ad26.COV2.S vaccination and SARS-CoV-2 variants. Notes on the study in general: Recipients of vaccine and of placebo showed similar breadth of their non-spike TCR repertoires. Those who received the vaccine showed greater spike-specific TCR breadth than those given placebo. Breadth and depth estimates from TCRs may understate total T cell responses. The authors reported substantial breadth in spike-specific CD8+ and CD4+ T cell responses after vaccination.

Produced via immunoSEQ multiplex PCR; TCRdb's table is partial and in-frame only. Of approximately 400,000 clones in the sample, about 91% were seen once. This rearrangement joins TRBV21-1 to TRBJ2-1; TRBD1 is the table's D call and was not checked against the DNA. TRBV21-1 is a listed pseudogene. The source material was peripheral blood, sampled after recovery from COVID-19. This clonotype originated in a human donor who had recovered from COVID-19. The CDR3 coding sequence is TGTGCCAGCAGCAAATCCCTCCCGGGACAGGGGAGAAATGAGCAGTTCTTC. It specifies CASSKSLPGQGRNEQFF.